This TCR beta chain originates from a study of molecular identifiers for immune sequencing clone quantification. Across the whole study: Replicate runs used RNA from approximately 20,000 or 98,000 naive CD8 cells, which was split five ways into aliquots, and four of those aliquots were then sequenced. Whole-study findings and limits: Clones above 20 RNA copies contained over 97% of effector molecules but under 1% of naive ones.

This clonotype showed up many times. The antigen remains undetermined. TCRdb itself ran the PCR reads through MiXCR, one entry per CDR3 protein. The sample has more than 450,000 distinct CDR3 sequences, 20% to 25% seen once. The authors gated naive CD8 T cells as CD8+CD4-CCR7+CD45RA+ for sorting. The CDR3 has 15 amino acids. Germline V gives CDR1 SGHRS, CDR2 YFSETQ. V was cut by 4 bases and J by 5 bases, with 18 bases left in between. The V and J genes are TRBV5-1 and TRBJ2-5; the D gene is possibly TRBD1 (7 bases). The origin of this receptor is a human donor in good health. Some libraries in this study had Jurkat cell RNA spiked in. Sequenced sample: naive CD8+ T cells from blood, with Jurkat cell RNA spiked in. Subset given: FACS-sorted CD8+CD4-CCR7+CD45RA+ naive T cells. The CDR3 loop is CASSGGTASSETQYF. Written as DNA, the CDR3 is TGCGCCAGCAGCGGCGGGACAGCCTCCTCGGAGACCCAGTACTTC.